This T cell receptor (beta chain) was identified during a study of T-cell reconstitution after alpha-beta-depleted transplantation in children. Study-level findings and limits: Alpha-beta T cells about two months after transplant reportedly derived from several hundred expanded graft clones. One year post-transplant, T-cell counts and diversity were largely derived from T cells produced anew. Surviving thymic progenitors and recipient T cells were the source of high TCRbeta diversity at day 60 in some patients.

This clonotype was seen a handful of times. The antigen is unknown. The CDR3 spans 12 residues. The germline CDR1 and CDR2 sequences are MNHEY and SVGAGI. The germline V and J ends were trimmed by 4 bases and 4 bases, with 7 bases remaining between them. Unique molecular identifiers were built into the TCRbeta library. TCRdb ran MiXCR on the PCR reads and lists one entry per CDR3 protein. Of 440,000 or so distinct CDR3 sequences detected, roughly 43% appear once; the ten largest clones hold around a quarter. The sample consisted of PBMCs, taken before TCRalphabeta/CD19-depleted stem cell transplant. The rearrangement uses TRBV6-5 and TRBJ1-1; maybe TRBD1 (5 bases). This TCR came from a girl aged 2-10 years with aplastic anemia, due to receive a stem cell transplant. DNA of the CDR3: TGTGCCAGCAGTTGGGGGGGCACTGAAGCTTTCTTT. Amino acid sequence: CASSWGGTEAFF.